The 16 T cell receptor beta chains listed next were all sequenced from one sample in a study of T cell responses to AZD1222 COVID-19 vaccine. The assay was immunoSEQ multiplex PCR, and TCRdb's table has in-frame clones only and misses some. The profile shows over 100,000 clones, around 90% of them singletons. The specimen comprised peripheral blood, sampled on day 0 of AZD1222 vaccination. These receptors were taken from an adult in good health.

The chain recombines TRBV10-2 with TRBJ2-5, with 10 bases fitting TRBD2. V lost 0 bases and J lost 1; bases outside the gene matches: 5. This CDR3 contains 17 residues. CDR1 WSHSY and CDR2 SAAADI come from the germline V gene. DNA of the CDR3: TGCGCCAGCAGTGAGTCTACGGCTAGCGGGAGCCAAGAGACCCAGTACTTC. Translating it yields CASSESTASGSQETQYF.

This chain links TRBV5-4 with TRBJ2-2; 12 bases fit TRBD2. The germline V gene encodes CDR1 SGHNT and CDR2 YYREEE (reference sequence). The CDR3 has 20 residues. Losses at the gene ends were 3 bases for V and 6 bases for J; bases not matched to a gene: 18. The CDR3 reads CASSWTRGPGLAGGAGELFF. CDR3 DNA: TGTGCCAGCAGCTGGACCAGGGGGCCCGGGCTAGCGGGAGGGGCCGGGGAGCTGTTTTTT.

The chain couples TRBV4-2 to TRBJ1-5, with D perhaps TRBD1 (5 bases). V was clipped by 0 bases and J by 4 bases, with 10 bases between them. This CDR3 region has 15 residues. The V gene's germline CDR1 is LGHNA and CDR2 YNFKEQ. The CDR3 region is CASSQEREGNQPQHF. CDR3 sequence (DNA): TGTGCCAGCAGCCAAGAGCGAGAGGGGAATCAGCCCCAGCATTTT.

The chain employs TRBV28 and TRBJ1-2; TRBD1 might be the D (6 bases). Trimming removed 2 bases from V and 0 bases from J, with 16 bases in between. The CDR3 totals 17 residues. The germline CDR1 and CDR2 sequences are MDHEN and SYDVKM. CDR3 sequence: CASSLRYRVRANYGYTF. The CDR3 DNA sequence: TGTGCCAGCAGTTTAAGATACAGGGTCCGGGCTAACTATGGCTACACCTTC.

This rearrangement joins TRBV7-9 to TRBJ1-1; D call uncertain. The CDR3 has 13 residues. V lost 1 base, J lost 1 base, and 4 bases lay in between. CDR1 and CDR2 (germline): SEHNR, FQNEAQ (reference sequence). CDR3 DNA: TGTGCCAGCAGCTTAGACAGGAACACTGAAGCTTTCTTT. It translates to CASSLDRNTEAFF.

In DNA, the CDR3 is TGTGCCAGCTCACCGGACAGGGACAATGAGCAGTTCTTC. It codes for CASSPDRDNEQFF. J is TRBJ2-1 and V is TRBV18; 8 nucleotides agree with TRBD1. Germline V gene data show CDR1 as KGHSH and CDR2 as LQKENI. CDR3 length: 13 amino acids. V was pared by 3 bases and J by 5 bases, with 0 bases of the junction left unmatched.

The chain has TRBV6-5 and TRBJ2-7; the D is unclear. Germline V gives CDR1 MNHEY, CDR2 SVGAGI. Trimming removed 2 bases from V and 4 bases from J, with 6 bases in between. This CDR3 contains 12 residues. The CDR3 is CASSYSSYEQYF. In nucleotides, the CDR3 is TGTGCCAGCAGTTACAGTAGTTACGAGCAGTACTTC.

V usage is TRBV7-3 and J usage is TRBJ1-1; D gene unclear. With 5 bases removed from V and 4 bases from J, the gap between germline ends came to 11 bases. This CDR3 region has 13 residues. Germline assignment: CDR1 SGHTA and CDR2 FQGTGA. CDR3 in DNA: TGTGCCAGCAGCGAAACCTGGAGCACTGAAGCTTTCTTT. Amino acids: CASSETWSTEAFF.

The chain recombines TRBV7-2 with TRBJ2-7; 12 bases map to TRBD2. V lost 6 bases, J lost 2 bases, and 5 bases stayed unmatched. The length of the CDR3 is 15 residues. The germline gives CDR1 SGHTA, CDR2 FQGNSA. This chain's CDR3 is CASSRSSGGAYEQYF. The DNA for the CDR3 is TGTGCCAGCAGTAGATCTAGCGGGGGGGCCTACGAGCAGTACTTC.

The CDR3 here is CASSFRPGQGRNNYGYTF. DNA of the CDR3: TGTGCCAGCAGTTTTAGGCCGGGACAGGGCCGAAATAACTATGGCTACACCTTC. J is TRBJ1-2 and V is TRBV5-6, with 9 bases identical to TRBD1. CDR1 and CDR2 from the germline V gene are SGHDT and YYEEEE. With 5 bases clipped from V and 1 base from J, the junction kept 15 bases outside the gene matches. The CDR3 spans 18 residues.

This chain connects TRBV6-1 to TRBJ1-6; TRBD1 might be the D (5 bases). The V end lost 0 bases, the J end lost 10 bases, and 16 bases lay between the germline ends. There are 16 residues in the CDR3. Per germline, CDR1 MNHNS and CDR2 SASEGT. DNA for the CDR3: TGTGCCAGCAGTGAAGCGGGGGGGTTCTTAAAGTCACCCCTCCACTTT. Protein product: CASSEAGGFLKSPLHF.

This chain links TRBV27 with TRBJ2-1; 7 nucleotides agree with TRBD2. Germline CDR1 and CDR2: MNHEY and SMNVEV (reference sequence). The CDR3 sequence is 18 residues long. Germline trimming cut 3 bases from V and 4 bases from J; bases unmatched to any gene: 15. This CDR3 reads CASSLGGVGGGYYNEQFF. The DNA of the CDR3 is TGTGCCAGCAGTTTGGGGGGTGTGGGCGGGGGTTATTACAATGAGCAGTTCTTC.

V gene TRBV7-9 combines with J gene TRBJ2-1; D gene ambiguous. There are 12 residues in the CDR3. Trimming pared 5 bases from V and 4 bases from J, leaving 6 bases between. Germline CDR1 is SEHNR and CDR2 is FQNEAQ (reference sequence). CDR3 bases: TGTGCCAGCAGCCTGACATACAATGAGCAGTTCTTC. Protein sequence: CASSLTYNEQFF.

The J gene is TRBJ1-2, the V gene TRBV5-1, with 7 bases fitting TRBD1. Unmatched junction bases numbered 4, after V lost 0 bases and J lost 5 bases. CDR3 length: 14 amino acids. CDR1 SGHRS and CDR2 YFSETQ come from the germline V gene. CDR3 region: CASSLVQGEYGYTF. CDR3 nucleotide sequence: TGCGCCAGCAGCTTGGTTCAGGGGGAATATGGCTACACCTTC.

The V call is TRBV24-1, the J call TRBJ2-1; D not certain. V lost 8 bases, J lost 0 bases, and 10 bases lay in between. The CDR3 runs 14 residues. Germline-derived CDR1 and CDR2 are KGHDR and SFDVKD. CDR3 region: CATTDSSSYNEQFF. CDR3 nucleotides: TGTGCCACCACTGACTCAAGCTCCTACAATGAGCAGTTCTTC.

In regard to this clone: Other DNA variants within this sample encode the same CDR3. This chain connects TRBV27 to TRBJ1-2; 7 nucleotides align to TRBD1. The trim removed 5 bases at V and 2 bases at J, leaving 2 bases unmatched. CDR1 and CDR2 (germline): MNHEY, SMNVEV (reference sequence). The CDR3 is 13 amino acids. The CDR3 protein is CASSPGQNYGYTF. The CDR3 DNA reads TGTGCCAGCAGTCCGGGACAGAACTATGGCTACACCTTC.